This T cell receptor (beta chain) was found in a study of CD4+ T cells in melanoma. About this clone itself: Its antigen is unidentified.

Study findings and constraints: CD8+ T cell, macrophage and B cell function reportedly correlated with neoantigen-specific CD4+ T cells. Reportedly, melanoma neoantigen-specific CD4+ T cells showed varied differentiation states.

Measured with immunoSEQ multiplex PCR; TCRdb has only the in-frame clones, and not every one. The repertoire holds over 100,000 clones, 92% seen once, with around 3% in the top ten. CDR1 and CDR2 (germline): SNHLY, FYNNEI. The V segment lost 5 bases and the J segment 8 bases; nucleotides outside the gene matches: 6. The CDR3 is 14 amino acids. The rearrangement links TRBV2 to TRBJ1-4; 9 positions match TRBD1. The sample consisted of peripheral blood. The TCR originated in a human donor with melanoma. The CDR3 reads CASSRQGVYEKLFF. DNA for the CDR3: TGTGCCAGCAGTCGACAGGGGGTGTACGAAAAACTGTTTTTT.